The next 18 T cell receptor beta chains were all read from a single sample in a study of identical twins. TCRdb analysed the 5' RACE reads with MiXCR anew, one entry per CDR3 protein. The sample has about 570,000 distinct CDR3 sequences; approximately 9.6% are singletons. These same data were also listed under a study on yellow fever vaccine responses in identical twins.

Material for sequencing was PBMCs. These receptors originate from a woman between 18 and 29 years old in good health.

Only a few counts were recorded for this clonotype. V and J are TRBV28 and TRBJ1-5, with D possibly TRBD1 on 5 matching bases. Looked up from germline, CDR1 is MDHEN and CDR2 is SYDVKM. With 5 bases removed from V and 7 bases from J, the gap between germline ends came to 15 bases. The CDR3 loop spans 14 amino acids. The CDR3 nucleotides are TGTGCCAGCAGTCCTCCGGGCGGGGCACAGCCCCAGCATTTT. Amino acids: CASSPPGGAQPQHF.

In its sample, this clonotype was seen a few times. In DNA, the CDR3 is TGCAGTGCTAGAGATGTGACAGGGGACTCCTACGAGCAGTACTTC. It specifies CSARDVTGDSYEQYF. The chain is built from TRBV20-1 and TRBJ2-7; 8 bases map to TRBD1. Germline values: CDR1 DFQATT, CDR2 SNEGSKA (reference sequence). The V segment lost 0 bases and the J segment 0 bases; nucleotides outside the gene matches: 4. CDR3 length equals 15 residues.

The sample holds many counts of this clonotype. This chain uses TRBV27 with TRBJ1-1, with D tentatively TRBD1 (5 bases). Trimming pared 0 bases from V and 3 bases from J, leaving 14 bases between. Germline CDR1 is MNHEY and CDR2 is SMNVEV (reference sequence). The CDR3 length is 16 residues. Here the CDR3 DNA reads TGTGCCAGCAGTTTATCTATTGACAGAAGGTACACTGAAGCTTTCTTT. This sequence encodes CASSLSIDRRYTEAFF.

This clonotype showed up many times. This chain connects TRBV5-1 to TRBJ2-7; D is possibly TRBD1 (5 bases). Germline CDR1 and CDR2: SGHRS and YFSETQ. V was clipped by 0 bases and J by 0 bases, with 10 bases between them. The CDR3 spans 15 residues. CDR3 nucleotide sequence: TGCGCCAGCAGCTTGGTTGGTGACAGCTCCTACGAGCAGTACTTC. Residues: CASSLVGDSSYEQYF.

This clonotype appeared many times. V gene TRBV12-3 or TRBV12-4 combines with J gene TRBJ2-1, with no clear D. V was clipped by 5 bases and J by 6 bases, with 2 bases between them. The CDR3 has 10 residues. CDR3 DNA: TGTGCCAGCAGTATCAATGAGCAGTTCTTC. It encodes CASSINEQFF.

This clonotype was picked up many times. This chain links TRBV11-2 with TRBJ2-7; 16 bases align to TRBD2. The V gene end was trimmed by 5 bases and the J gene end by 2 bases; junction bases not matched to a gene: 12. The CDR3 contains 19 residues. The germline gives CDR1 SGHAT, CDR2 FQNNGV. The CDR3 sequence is CASSPPGLAGGKGTYEQYF. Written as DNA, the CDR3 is TGTGCCAGCAGCCCTCCGGGACTAGCGGGAGGGAAGGGCACCTACGAGCAGTACTTC.

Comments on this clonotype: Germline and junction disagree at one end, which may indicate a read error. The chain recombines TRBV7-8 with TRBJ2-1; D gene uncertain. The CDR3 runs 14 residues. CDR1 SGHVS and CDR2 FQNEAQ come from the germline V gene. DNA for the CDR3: TGTGCCAGCAGCCTAGGGATCACGGCCTCACACGTGCTCTTC. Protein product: CASSLGITASHVLF.

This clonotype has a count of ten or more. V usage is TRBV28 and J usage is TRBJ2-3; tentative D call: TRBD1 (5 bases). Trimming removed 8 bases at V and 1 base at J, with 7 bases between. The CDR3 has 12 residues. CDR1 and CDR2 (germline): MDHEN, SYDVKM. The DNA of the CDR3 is TGTGCCAGCCAGGGCGGCACAGATACGCAGTATTTT. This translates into CASQGGTDTQYF.

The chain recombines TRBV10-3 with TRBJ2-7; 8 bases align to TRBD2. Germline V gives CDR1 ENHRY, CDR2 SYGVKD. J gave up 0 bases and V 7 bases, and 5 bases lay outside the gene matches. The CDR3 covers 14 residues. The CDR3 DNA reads TGTGCCATCAACCGGGGGGGGGGCTCCTACGAGCAGTACTTC. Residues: CAINRGGGSYEQYF.

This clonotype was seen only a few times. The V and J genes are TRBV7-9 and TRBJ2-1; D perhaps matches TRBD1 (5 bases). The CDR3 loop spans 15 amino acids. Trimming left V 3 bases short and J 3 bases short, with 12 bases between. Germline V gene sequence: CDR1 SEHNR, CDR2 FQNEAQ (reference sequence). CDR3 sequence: CASSFPDRNYNEQFF. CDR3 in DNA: TGTGCCAGCAGCTTCCCCGACAGAAACTACAATGAGCAGTTCTTC.

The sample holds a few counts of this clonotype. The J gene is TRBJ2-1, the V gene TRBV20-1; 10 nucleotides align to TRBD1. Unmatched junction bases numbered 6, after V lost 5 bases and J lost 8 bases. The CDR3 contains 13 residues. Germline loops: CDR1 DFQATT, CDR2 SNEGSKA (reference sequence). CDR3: CSAEGQGGDEQFF. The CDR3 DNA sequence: TGCAGTGCTGAAGGACAGGGGGGAGATGAGCAGTTCTTC.

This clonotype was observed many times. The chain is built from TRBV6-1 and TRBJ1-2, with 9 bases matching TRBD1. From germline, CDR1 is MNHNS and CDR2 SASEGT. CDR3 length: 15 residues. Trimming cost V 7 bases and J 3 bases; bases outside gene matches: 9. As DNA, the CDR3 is TGTGCCAGCACCGAAGACAGGGGGTTGGACTATGGCTACACCTTC. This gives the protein CASTEDRGLDYGYTF.

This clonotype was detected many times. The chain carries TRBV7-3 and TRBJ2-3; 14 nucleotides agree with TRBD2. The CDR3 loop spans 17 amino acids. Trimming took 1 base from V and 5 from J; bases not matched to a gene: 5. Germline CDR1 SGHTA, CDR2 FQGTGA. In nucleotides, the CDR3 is TGTGCCAGCAGCTTAAAGGGGACTAGCGGGGGTGTAGATACGCAGTATTTT. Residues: CASSLKGTSGGVDTQYF.

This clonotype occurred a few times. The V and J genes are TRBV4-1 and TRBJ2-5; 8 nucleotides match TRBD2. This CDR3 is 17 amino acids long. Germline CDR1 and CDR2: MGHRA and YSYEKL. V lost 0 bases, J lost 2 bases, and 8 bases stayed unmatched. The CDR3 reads CASSQDMAGGLQETQYF. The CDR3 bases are TGCGCCAGCAGCCAAGACATGGCGGGGGGCCTTCAAGAGACCCAGTACTTC.

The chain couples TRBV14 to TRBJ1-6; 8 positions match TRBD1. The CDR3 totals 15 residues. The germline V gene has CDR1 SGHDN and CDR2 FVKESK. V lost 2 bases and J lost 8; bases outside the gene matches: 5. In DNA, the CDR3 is TGTGCCAGCAGCCAACGGACAGGGAGTTATTCACCCCTCCACTTT. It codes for CASSQRTGSYSPLHF. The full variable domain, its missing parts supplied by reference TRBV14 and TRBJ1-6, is EAGVTQFPSHSVIEKGQTVTLRCDPISGHDNLYWYRRVMGKEIKFLLHFVKESKQDESGMPNNRFLAERTGGTYSTLKVQPAELEDSGVYFCASSQRTGSYSPLHFGNGTRLTVT.

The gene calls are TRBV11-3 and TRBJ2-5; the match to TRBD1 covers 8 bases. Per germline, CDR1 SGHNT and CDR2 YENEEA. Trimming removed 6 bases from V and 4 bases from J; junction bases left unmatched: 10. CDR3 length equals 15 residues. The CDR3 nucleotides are TGTGCCAGCAGATCTAGGACAGGGTTGGGAGAGACCCAGTACTTC. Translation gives CASRSRTGLGETQYF.

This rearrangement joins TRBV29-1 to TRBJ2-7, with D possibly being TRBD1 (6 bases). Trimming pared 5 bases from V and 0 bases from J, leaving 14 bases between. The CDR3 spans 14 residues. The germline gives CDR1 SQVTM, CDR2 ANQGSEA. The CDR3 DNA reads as TGCAGCGTTTACCAGGGGTCCCCCTCCTACGAGCAGTACTTC. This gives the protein CSVYQGSPSYEQYF.

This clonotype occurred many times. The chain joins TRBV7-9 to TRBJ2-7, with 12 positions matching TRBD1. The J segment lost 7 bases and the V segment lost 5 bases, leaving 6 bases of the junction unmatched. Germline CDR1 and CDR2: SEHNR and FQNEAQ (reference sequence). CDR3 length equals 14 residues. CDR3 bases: TGTGCCAGCAGCCAGGGACAGGGGGCACGGGAGCAGTACTTC. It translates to CASSQGQGAREQYF.